This T cell receptor (beta chain) was observed in a study of blood T cell repertoires in COVID-19. Using immunoSEQ multiplex PCR, the repertoire was profiled, and TCRdb retains in-frame clones only, with some absent. The sample has approximately 180,000 clones, 89% seen once. CDR1 and CDR2 (germline): LNHNV, YYDKDF (reference sequence). The CDR3 extends over 14 amino acids. V was trimmed by 0 bases and J by 8 bases, leaving 8 bases between them. This TCR came from a woman aged 40 to 50 with acute COVID-19. This chain connects TRBV15 to TRBJ1-6; D perhaps matches TRBD1 (5 bases). Material: PBMCs or T cells enriched from blood (not recorded which). The CDR3 sequence: CATSRDRDYSPLHF. Here the CDR3 DNA reads TGTGCCACCAGCAGAGACAGGGATTATTCACCCCTCCACTTT.